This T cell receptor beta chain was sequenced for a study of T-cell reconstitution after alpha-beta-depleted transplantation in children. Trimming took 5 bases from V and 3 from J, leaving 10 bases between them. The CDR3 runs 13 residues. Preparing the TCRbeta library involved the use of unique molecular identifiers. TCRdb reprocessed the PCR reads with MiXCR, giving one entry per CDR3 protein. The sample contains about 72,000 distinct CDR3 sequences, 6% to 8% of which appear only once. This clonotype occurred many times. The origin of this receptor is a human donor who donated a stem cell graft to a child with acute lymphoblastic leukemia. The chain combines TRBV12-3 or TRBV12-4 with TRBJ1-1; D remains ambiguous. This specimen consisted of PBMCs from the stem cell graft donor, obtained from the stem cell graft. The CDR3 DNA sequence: TGTGCCAGCAGTGTAAACCGGGACACTGAAGCTTTCTTT. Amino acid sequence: CASSVNRDTEAFF.